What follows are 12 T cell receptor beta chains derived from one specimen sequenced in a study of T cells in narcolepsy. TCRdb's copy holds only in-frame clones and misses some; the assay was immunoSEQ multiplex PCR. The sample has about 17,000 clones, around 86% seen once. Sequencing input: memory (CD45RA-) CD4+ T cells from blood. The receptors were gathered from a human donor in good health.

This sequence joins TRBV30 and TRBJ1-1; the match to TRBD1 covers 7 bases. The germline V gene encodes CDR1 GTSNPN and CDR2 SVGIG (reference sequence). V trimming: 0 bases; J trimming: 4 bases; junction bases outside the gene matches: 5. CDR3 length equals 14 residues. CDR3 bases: TGTGCCTGGAGTGTAAGGGCAGGGGGCACTGAAGCTTTCTTT. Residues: CAWSVRAGGTEAFF.

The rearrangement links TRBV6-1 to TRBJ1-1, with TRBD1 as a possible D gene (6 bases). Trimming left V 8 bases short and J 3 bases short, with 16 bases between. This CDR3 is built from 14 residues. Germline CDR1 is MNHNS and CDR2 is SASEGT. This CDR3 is CASGGAVVDTEAFF. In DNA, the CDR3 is TGTGCCAGCGGGGGGGCGGTGGTCGACACTGAAGCTTTCTTT.

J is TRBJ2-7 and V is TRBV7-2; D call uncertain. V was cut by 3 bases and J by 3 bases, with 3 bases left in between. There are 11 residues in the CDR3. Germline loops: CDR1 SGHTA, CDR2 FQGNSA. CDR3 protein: CASSFDYEQYF. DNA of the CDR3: TGTGCCAGCAGCTTCGACTACGAGCAGTACTTC.

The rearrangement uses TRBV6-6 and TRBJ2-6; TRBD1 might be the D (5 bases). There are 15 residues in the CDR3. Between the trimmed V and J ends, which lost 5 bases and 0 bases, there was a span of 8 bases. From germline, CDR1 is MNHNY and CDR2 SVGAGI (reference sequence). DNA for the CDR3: TGTGCCAGCAGTCCAGGGAACTCTGGGGCCAACGTCCTGACTTTC. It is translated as CASSPGNSGANVLTF.

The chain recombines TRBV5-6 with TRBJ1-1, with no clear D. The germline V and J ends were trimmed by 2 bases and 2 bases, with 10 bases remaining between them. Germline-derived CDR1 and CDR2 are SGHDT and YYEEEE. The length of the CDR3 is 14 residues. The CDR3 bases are TGTGCCAGCAGCTTAGTAGGTTCCAACACTGAAGCTTTCTTT. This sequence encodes CASSLVGSNTEAFF.

CDR3 amino acids: CAIRVNTGGTYNEQFF. CDR3 nucleotides: TGTGCCATCAGGGTAAATACAGGGGGAACCTACAATGAGCAGTTCTTC. The chain links TRBV10-3 to TRBJ2-1; 8 bases fit TRBD1. Germline V gene data show CDR1 as ENHRY and CDR2 as SYGVKD. This CDR3 comprises 16 residues. J lost 2 bases, V lost 6 bases, and 9 bases had no gene match.

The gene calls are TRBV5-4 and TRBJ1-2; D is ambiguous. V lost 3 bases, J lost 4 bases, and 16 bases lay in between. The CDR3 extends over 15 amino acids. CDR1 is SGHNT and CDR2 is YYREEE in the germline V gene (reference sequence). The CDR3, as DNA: TGTGCCAGCAGCTCGCGGAGTGGAGGGATCTATGGCTACACCTTC. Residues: CASSSRSGGIYGYTF. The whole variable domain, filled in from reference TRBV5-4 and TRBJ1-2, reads ETGVTQSPTHLIKTRGQQVTLRCSSQSGHNTVSWYQQALGQGPQFIFQYYREEENGRGNFPPRFSGLQFPNYSSELNVNALELDDSALYLCASSSRSGGIYGYTFGSGTRLTVV.

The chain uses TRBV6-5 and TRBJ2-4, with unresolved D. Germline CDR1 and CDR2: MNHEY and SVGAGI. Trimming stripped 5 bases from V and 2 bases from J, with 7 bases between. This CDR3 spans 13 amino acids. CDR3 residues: CASSPVTKNIQYF. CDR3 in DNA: TGTGCCAGCAGTCCGGTAACCAAAAACATTCAGTACTTC.

The CDR3 DNA reads as TGTGCCAGCAGTGAAAGCCGGGGGATCAACAATGAGCAGTTCTTC. Translation: CASSESRGINNEQFF. The chain links TRBV2 to TRBJ2-1, with D maybe TRBD2 (6 bases). The CDR3 covers 15 residues. Germline V lookup: CDR1 SNHLY, CDR2 FYNNEI. V was cut by 2 bases and J by 5 bases, with 13 bases left in between.

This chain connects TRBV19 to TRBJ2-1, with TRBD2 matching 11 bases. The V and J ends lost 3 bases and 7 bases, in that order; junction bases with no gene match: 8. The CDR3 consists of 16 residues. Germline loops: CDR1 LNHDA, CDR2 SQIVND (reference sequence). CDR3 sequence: CASSMDSLAGVNEQFF. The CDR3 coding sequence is TGTGCCAGTAGTATGGACTCACTAGCGGGGGTTAATGAGCAGTTCTTC.

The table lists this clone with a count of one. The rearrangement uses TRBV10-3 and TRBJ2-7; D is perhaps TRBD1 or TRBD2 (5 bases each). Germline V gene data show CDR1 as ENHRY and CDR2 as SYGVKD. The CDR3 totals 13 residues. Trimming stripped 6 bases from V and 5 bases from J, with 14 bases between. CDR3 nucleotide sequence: TGTGCCATCAGAGGGACGGGGTCCCACGAGCAGTACTTC. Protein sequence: CAIRGTGSHEQYF.

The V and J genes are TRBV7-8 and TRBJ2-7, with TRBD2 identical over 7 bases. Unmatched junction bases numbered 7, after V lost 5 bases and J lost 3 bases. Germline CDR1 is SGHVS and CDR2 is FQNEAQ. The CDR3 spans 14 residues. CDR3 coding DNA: TGTGCCAGCAGCCCGGAGAAGCGGGGCTACGAGCAGTACTTC. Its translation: CASSPEKRGYEQYF. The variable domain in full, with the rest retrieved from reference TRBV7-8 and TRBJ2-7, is GAGVSQSPRYKVAKRGQDVALRCDPISGHVSLFWYQQALGQGPEFLTYFQNEAQLDKSGLPSDRFFAERPEGSVSTLKIQRTQQEDSAVYLCASSPEKRGYEQYFGPGTRLTVT.